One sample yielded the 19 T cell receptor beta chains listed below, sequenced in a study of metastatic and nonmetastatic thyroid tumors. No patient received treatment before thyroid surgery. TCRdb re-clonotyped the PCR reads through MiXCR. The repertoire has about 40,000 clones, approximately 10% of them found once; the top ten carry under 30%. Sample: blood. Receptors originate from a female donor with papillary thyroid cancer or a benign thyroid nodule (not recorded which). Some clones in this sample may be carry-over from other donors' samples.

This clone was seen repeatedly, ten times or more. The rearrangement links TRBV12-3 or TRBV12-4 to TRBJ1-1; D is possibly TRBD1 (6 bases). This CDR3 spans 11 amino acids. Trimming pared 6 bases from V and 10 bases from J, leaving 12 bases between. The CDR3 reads CASRSGTIAFF. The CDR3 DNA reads TGTGCCAGCAGATCCGGGACAATAGCTTTCTTT.

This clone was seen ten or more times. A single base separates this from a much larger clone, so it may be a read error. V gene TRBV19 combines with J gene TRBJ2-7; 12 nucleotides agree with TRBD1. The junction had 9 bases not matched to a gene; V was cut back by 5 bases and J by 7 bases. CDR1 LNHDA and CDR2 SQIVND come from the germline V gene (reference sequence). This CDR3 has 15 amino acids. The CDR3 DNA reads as TGTGCCAGTAGTTTGCCGGGACAGGGGGCGGGGGAGCAGTACTTC. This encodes CASSLPGQGAGEQYF.

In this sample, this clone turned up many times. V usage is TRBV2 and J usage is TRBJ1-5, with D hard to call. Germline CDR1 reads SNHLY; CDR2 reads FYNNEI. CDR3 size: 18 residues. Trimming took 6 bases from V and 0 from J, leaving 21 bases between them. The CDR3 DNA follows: TGTGCCAGCAGCTCGATTTTACATACAAGAAATAGCAATCAGCCCCAGCATTTT. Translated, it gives CASSSILHTRNSNQPQHF.

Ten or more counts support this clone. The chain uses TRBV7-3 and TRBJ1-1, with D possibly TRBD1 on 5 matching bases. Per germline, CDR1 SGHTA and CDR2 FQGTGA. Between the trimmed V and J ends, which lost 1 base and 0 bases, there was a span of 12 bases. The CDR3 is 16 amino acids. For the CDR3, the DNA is TGTGCCAGCAGCTTAATCCCGGGACCGCTGAACACTGAAGCTTTCTTT. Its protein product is CASSLIPGPLNTEAFF.

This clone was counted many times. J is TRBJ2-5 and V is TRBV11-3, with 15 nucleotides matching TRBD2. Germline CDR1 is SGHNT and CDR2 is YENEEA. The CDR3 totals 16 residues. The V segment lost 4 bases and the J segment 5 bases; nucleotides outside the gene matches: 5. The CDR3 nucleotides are TGTGCCAGCAGCTCGGGACTAGCGGGAGGACAGGAGACCCAGTACTTC. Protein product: CASSSGLAGGQETQYF.

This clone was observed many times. The CDR3 region has the DNA TGTGCCATCAGTGGACAGCTTAATTCACCCCTCCACTTT. This codes for CAISGQLNSPLHF. The chain joins TRBV10-3 to TRBJ1-6; weak D call: TRBD1 (5 bases). Germline V gene sequence: CDR1 ENHRY, CDR2 SYGVKD. Trimming left V 4 bases short and J 6 bases short, with 7 bases between. This CDR3 is 13 amino acids long.

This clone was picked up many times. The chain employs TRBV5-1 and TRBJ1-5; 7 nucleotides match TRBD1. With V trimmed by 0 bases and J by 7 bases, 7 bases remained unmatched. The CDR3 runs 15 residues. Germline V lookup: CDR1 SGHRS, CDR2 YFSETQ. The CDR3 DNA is TGCGCCAGCAGCTTGGCCGGGCAGGGGGGACAGCCCCAGCATTTT. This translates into CASSLAGQGGQPQHF.

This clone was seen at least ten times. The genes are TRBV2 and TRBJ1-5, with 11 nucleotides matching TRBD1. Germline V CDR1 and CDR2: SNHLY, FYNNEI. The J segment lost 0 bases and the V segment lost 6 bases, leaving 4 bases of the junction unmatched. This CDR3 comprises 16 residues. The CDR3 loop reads CASRGGTGGSNQPQHF. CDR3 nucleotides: TGTGCCAGCAGGGGAGGGACAGGGGGTAGCAATCAGCCCCAGCATTTT.

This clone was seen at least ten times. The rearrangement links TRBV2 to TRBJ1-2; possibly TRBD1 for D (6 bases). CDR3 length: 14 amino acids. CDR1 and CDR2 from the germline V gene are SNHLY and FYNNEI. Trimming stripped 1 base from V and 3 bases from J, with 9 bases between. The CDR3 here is CASSEVRGDYGYTF. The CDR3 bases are TGTGCCAGCAGTGAAGTCAGGGGCGACTATGGCTACACCTTC.

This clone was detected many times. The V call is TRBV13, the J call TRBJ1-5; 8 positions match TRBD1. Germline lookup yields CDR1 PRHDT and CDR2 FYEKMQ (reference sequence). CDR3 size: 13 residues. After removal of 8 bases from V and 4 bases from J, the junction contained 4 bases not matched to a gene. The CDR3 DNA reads TGTGCCAGCGGCAGACAGGGGAATCAGCCCCAGCATTTT. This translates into CASGRQGNQPQHF.

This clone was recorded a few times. The CDR3 DNA reads as TGTGCCAGCAGCTCCAGCGGTGAGACCACAGATACGCAGTATTTT. Encoded protein: CASSSSGETTDTQYF. The rearrangement links TRBV7-3 to TRBJ2-3, with D possibly TRBD2 on 5 matching bases. CDR3 length equals 15 residues. V lost 4 bases, J lost 2 bases, and 13 bases lay in between. Germline V gene data show CDR1 as SGHTA and CDR2 as FQGTGA.

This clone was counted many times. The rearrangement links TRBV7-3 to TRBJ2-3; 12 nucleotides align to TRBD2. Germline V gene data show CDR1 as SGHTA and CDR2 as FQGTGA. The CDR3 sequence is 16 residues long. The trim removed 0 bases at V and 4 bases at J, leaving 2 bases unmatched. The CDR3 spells CASSLTLAGGPDTQYF. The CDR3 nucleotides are TGTGCCAGCAGCTTAACCCTAGCGGGAGGGCCAGATACGCAGTATTTT.

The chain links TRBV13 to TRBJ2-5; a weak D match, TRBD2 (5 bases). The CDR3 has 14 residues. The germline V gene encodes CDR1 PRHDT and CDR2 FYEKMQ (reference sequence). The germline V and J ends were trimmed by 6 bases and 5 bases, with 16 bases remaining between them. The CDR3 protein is CASRKGGSGETQYF. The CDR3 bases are TGTGCCAGCAGGAAGGGCGGGTCCGGTGAGACCCAGTACTTC.

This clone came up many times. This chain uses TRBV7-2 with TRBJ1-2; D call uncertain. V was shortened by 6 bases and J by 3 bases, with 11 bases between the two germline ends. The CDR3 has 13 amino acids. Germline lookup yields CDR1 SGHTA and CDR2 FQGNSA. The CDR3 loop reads CASRFGVDYGYTF. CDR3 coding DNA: TGTGCCAGCAGGTTCGGGGTTGACTATGGCTACACCTTC.

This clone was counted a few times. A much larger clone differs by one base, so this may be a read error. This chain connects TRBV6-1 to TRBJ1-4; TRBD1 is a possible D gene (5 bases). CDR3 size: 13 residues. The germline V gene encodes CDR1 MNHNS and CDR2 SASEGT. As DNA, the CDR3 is TGTGCCAGCATTGGGACGGTGAATGAAAGACTGTTTTTT. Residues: CASIGTVNERLFF.

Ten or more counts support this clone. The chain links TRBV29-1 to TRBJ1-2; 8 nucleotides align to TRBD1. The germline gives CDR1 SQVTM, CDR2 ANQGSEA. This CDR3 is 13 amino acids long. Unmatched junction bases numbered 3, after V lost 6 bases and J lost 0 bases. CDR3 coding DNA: TGCAGCGTCGGGACAGGCTCTAACTATGGCTACACCTTC. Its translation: CSVGTGSNYGYTF.

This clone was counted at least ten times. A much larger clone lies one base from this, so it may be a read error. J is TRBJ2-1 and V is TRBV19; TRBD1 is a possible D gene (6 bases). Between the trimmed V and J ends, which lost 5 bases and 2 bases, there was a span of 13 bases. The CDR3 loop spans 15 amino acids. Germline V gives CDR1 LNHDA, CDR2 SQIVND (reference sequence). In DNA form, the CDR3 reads TGTGCCAGTAGTGTTGGACAGTACCCCTACAATGAGCAGTTCTTC. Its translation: CASSVGQYPYNEQFF.

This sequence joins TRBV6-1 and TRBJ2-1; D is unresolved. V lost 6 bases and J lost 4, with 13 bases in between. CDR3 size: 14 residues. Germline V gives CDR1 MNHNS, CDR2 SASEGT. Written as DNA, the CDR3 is TGTGCCAGCAGAATCCCGATGGGATACAATGAGCAGTTCTTC. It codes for CASRIPMGYNEQFF.

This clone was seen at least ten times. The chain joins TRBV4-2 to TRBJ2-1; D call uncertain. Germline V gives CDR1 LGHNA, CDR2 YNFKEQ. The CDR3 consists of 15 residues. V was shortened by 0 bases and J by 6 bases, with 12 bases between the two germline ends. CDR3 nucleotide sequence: TGTGCCAGCAGCCAAGATACGGGCGCCCCCAATGAGCAGTTCTTC. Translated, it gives CASSQDTGAPNEQFF.